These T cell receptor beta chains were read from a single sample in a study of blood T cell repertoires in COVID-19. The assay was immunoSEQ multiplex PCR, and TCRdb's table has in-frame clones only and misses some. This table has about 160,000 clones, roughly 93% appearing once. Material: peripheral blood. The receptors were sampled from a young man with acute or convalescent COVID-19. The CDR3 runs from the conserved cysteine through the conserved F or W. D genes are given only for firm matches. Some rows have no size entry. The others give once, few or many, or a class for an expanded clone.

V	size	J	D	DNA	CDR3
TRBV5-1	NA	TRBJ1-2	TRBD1	TGCGCCAGCAGCTTGTTCTTTGGACAGGCGTATGGCTACACCTTC	CASSLFFGQAYGYTF
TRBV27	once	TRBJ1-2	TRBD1	TGTGCCAGCAGTTTACAGGGGGCTGGCGGCTACACCTTC	CASSLQGAGGYTF
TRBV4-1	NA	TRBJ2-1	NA	TGCGCCAGCAGCCATAACGGAGCCTATGAGCAGTTCTTC	CASSHNGAYEQFF
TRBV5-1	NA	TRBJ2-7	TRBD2	TGCGCCAGCAGCTTGTTTAAACTAGCGGATAAGTCCTCCTACGAGCAGTACTTC	CASSLFKLADKSSYEQYF
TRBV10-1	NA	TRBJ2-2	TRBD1	TGCGCCAGCAGATCTACAGGGGGCGAGGGCGGGGAGCTGTTTTTT	CASRSTGGEGGELFF
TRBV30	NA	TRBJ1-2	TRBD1	TGTGCCTGGAGTGATACAGGGGCTGGGGGCTACACCTTC	CAWSDTGAGGYTF
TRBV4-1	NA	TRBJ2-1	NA	TGCGCCAGCAGCCAAGCGGGACACGTAATCAATGAGCAGTTCTTC	CASSQAGHVINEQFF
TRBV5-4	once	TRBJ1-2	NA	TGTGCCAGCAGCTTGGATGCAGGGCTTCGGGGCTACACCTTC	CASSLDAGLRGYTF
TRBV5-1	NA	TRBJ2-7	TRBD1	TGCGCCAGCAGCTTGGATGGCAGGGGGTCCGAGCAGTACTTC	CASSLDGRGSEQYF
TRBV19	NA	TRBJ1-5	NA	TGTGCCAGTAGTGAGGGTGAAGTACGTCAGCCCCAGCATTTT	CASSEGEVRQPQHF
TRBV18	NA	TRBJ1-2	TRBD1	TGTGCCAGCTCACCTTCCGGTCCCGGGACAGTTTATGGCTACACCTTC	CASSPSGPGTVYGYTF
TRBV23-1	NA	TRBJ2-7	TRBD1	TGCGCCAGCAGTCCCACGGCCCGACCGGGACAGGGGGCGTTAGAGCAGTACTTC	CASSPTARPGQGALEQYF
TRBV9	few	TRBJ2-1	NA	TGTGCCAGCAGCGTAGGTCAGGGGACATCCTACAATGAGCAGTTCTTC	CASSVGQGTSYNEQFF
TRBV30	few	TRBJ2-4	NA	TGTGCCTGGAGTGTAATTGTTGGCGGGGCCTTAGCCAAAAACATTCAGTACTTC	CAWSVIVGGALAKNIQYF
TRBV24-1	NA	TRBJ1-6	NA	TGTGCCACCACCATCAGATCGGGACATTATAATTCACCCCTCCACTTT	CATTIRSGHYNSPLHF
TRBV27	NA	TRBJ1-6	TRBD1	TGTGCCAGCAGTCCTCGACAGGGGGCTCTAATCTCCAATTCACCCCTCCACTTT	CASSPRQGALISNSPLHF
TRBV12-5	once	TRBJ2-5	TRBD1	TGTGCTAGTGGACAAGGGACAGGGGAAATGGGGGAGACCCAGTACTTC	CASGQGTGEMGETQYF
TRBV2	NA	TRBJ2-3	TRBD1	TGTGCCAGCAGGGCCGGGACAGATAACACAGATACGCAGTATTTT	CASRAGTDNTDTQYF
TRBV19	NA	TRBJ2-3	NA	TGTGCCAGTACCCTGACGGGGAACACAGATACGCAGTATTTT	CASTLTGNTDTQYF
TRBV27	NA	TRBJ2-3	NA	TGTGCCAGCAGCCCACTAGGGGACTTGGGGTCGCAGTATTTT	CASSPLGDLGSQYF
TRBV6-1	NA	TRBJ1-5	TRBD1	TGTGCCAGCAGTGAGACAGGGCCGGGCAATCAGCCCCAGCATTTT	CASSETGPGNQPQHF
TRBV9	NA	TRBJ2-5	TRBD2	TGTGCCAGCAGCGTATTAGCGGGTAACCAAGAGACCCAGTACTTC	CASSVLAGNQETQYF
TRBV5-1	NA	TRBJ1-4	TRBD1	TGCGCCAGCAGCCAGGGGACAGTAAATGAAAAACTGTTTTTT	CASSQGTVNEKLFF
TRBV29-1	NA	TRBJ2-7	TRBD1	TGCAGCGGGGGGGACAGGGAGGACGAGCAGTACTTC	CSGGDREDEQYF
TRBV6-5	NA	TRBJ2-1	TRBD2	TGTGCCAGCAGCATGGGACTAGAGTTCTACAATGAGCAGTTCTTC	CASSMGLEFYNEQFF
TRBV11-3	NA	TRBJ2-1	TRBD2	TGTGCCAGCAGCTCGGGACTAGCGGAGATAGACGAGCAGTTCTTC	CASSSGLAEIDEQFF
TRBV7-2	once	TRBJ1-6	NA	TGTGCCAGCAGCTTACGGCGTTTTTGGGGCCTGGATTCACCCCTCCACTTT	CASSLRRFWGLDSPLHF
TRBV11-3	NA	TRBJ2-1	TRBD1	TGTGCCAGCAGCTTCGGACAGGGGGCCGTGAATGAGCAGTTCTTC	CASSFGQGAVNEQFF
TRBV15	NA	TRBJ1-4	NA	TGTGCCACCAGCAGAGTGGGGGGGATGAAACTGTTTTTT	CATSRVGGMKLFF
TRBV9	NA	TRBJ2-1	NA	TGTGCCAGCACCCAAAATAGGGAGTCTAGCGAACCCGAGCAGTTCTTC	CASTQNRESSEPEQFF
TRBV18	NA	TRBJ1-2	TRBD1	TGTGCCAGCTCACCGACAGGGTTAGAGGGCTACACCTTC	CASSPTGLEGYTF
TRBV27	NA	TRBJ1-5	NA	TGTGCCAGCAACCGAGTCAGGGGTGATCAGCCCCAGCATTTT	CASNRVRGDQPQHF
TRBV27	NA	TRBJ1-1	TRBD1	TGTGCCAGCAGTTTGGGGACAGGGATGGGGAAAGCTTTCTTT	CASSLGTGMGKAFF
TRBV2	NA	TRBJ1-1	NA	TGTGCCAGCAGCTTGATAGGCGGTGGACTAAACACTGAAGCTTTCTTT	CASSLIGGGLNTEAFF
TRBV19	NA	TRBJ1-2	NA	TGTGCCAGTAGTACTCATGACAGATTTAACTATGGCTACACCTTC	CASSTHDRFNYGYTF
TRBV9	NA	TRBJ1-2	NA	TGTGCCAGCAGCGTAAGGTGGGGCGCTAACTATGGCTACACCTTC	CASSVRWGANYGYTF
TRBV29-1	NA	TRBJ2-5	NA	TGCAGCGTTGAGGTTAGGGGGGGAGAGACCCAGTACTTC	CSVEVRGGETQYF
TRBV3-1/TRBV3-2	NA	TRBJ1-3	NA	TGTGCCAGCAGCCGAAAAGGACAGCGAGGAAACACCATATATTTT	CASSRKGQRGNTIYF
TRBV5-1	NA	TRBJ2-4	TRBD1	TGCGCCAGCAGCCCAGAGACAGGGAGAAACATTCAGTACTTC	CASSPETGRNIQYF
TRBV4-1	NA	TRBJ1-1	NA	TGCGCCAGCAGCCAAGTGCCCCGACAGGCCGTGAACACTGAAGCTTTCTTT	CASSQVPRQAVNTEAFF
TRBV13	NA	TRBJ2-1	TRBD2	TGTGCCAGCAGCCCCCCTTTGTTAGCGGGAGACAATGAGCAGTTCTTC	CASSPPLLAGDNEQFF
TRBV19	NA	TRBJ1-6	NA	TGTGCCAGTAGTATTGGAGGGGATTCACCCCTCCACTTT	CASSIGGDSPLHF
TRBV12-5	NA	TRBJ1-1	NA	TGTGCTAGTGGTCCGCCCGCGACAGAGTACTACACTGAAGCTTTCTTT	CASGPPATEYYTEAFF
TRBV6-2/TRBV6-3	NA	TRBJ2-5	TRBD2	TGTGCCAGCAGCCGGACTAGCTCGGAGACCCAGTACTTC	CASSRTSSETQYF
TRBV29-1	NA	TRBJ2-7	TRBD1	TGCAGCGTTGAAGGAAGGGGACAGAGAGGGGGCGAGCAGTACTTC	CSVEGRGQRGGEQYF
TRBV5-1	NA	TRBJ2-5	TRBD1	TGCGCCAGCAGCCCGATCATAGGGGACAGTCAAGAGACCCAGTACTTC	CASSPIIGDSQETQYF
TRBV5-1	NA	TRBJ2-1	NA	TGCGCCAGCAGCTTCTTAACTTCGAACGTCTACAATGAGCAGTTCTTC	CASSFLTSNVYNEQFF
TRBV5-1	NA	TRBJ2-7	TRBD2	TGCGCCAGCAGCTTGTCTGAGGGACTAGCGGGCGCCTACGAGCAGTACTTC	CASSLSEGLAGAYEQYF
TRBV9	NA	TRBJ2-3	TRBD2	TGTGCCAGCAGCTCCAGCCCCCCGACTAGCGGGAGGGCAGATACGCAGTATTTT	CASSSSPPTSGRADTQYF
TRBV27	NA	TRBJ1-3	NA	TGTGCCAGCAGTTTAAATCCAGGCGCTGGAAACACCATATATTTT	CASSLNPGAGNTIYF
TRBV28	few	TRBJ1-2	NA	TGTGCCAGCAGTTTGCAGATAAGCTATGGCTACACCTTC	CASSLQISYGYTF
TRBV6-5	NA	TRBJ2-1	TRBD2	TGTGCCAGCAGTCGGACTAGAAATGAGCAGTTCTTC	CASSRTRNEQFF
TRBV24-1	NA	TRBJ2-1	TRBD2	TGTGCCACCAGTGAAGGGACTAGCGGGACCCTCAATGAGCAGTTCTTC	CATSEGTSGTLNEQFF
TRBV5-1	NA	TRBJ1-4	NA	TGCGCCAGCAGCTTTGGAGTAGGGAGAGGTGAAAAACTGTTTTTT	CASSFGVGRGEKLFF
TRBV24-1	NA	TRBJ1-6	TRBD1	TGTGCCACCAGTGACCTACACATCTTGACAGGGAATTCACCCCTCCACTTT	CATSDLHILTGNSPLHF
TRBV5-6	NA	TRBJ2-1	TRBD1	TGTGCCAGCAGCTTGGAATGGGGGACAGGGTACAATGAGCAGTTCTTC	CASSLEWGTGYNEQFF
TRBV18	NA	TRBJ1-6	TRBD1	TGTGCCAGCTCACCGGACAGGGCCACTAATTCACCCCTCCACTTT	CASSPDRATNSPLHF